The entry below describes one T cell receptor beta chain. Regarding time point: baseline, week 1 (first vaccination visit). Regarding treatment: pre-vaccination baseline after standard-of-care therapy. This sample is drawn from a study of a mutant IDH1 vaccine in newly diagnosed glioma. Produced via immunoSEQ multiplex PCR; TCRdb's table is partial and in-frame only. This sample carries approximately 54,000 clones, approximately 78% of them seen once, and the ten largest clones take roughly 19%. With 1 base clipped from V and 1 base from J, the junction kept 2 bases outside the gene matches. Germline CDR1 reads SEHNR; CDR2 reads FQNEAQ (reference sequence). The CDR3 spans 17 residues.

The sample consisted of PBMCs, taken from a glioma patient treated with radiotherapy, temozolomide or both. V usage is TRBV7-9 and J usage is TRBJ2-3, with 13 bases aligning to TRBD2. The receptor was derived from a man aged 18 to 29 with glioma. CDR3 DNA: TGTGCCAGCAGCTTAGGACTAGCGGGAGGCCGCACAGATACGCAGTATTTT. It encodes CASSLGLAGGRTDTQYF.